The rows below give T cell receptor beta chains drawn from one sample of a study of blood T cell repertoires in COVID-19. The assay was immunoSEQ multiplex PCR, and TCRdb's table has in-frame clones only and misses some. The sample has around 350,000 clones, around nine tenths seen once; the top ten hold 3%. The sequenced sample consisted of peripheral blood. The receptors here all came from a human donor in a cohort sampled during active COVID-19. Both conserved end residues are part of each CDR3. The D gene is left open where the match is weak. Not every row has a clone size; where given, it reads once, few, many or a size class.

size: -; D: TRBD1; J: TRBJ2-5; V: TRBV6-5; CDR3: CASTRQGVQETQYF; DNA: TGTGCCAGCACAAGACAGGGCGTCCAAGAGACCCAGTACTTC
size: -; D: -; J: TRBJ2-3; V: TRBV5-1; CDR3: CASSLAYTDTQYF; DNA: TGCGCCAGCAGCTTGGCCTACACAGATACGCAGTATTTT
size: -; D: -; J: TRBJ2-7; V: TRBV29-1; CDR3: CSVTGVGSYEQYF; DNA: TGCAGCGTTACAGGAGTAGGGTCCTACGAGCAGTACTTC
size: -; D: -; J: TRBJ2-4; V: TRBV5-5; CDR3: CASSSQGTGAKNIQYF; DNA: TGTGCCAGCAGTTCTCAGGGAACAGGGGCCAAAAACATTCAGTACTTC
size: -; D: TRBD2; J: TRBJ2-5; V: TRBV28; CDR3: CASSATLAGLQGGQETQYF; DNA: TGTGCCAGCAGTGCTACTCTAGCGGGCCTACAAGGGGGCCAAGAGACCCAGTACTTC
size: -; D: -; J: TRBJ1-3; V: TRBV2; CDR3: CASSRGGDSGNTIYF; DNA: TGTGCCAGCAGCCGAGGGGGGGACTCTGGAAACACCATATATTTT
size: -; D: -; J: TRBJ2-5; V: TRBV19; CDR3: CASSLTGERETQYF; DNA: TGTGCCAGTAGTCTTACGGGGGAACGGGAGACCCAGTACTTC
size: -; D: -; J: TRBJ1-2; V: TRBV18; CDR3: CASSLQGRSPLNYGYTF; DNA: TGTGCCAGCTCACTCCAGGGGCGCAGCCCACTTAACTATGGCTACACCTTC
size: -; D: -; J: TRBJ2-3; V: TRBV4-1; CDR3: CASSPMSSGEEGTDTQYF; DNA: TGCGCCAGCAGCCCCATGTCGTCGGGGGAAGAGGGCACAGATACGCAGTATTTT
size: -; D: -; J: TRBJ1-3; V: TRBV12-5; CDR3: CASGNPGLTGNTIYF; DNA: TGTGCTAGTGGGAACCCAGGGCTAACTGGAAACACCATATATTTT
size: few; D: TRBD1; J: TRBJ1-2; V: TRBV2; CDR3: CASRGDSYGYTF; DNA: TGTGCCAGCAGAGGGGACAGTTATGGCTACACCTTC
size: -; D: TRBD2; J: TRBJ2-5; V: TRBV27; CDR3: CASSLFTGGPGETQYF; DNA: TGTGCCAGCAGTTTATTTACGGGAGGGCCGGGAGAGACCCAGTACTTC
size: -; D: -; J: TRBJ2-7; V: TRBV15; CDR3: CATSSELQGLEQYF; DNA: TGTGCCACCAGCAGCGAGCTACAGGGTCTTGAGCAGTACTTC
size: -; D: TRBD2; J: TRBJ2-1; V: TRBV3-1/TRBV3-2; CDR3: CASSRHPLTSGTYEQFF; DNA: TGTGCCAGCAGCCGTCACCCCCTGACTAGCGGGACCTATGAGCAGTTCTTC
size: -; D: TRBD2; J: TRBJ2-2; V: TRBV5-1; CDR3: CASSFGLAGGATGELFF; DNA: TGCGCCAGCAGCTTTGGTTTAGCGGGAGGTGCCACCGGGGAGCTGTTTTTT
size: -; D: -; J: TRBJ1-5; V: TRBV4-2; CDR3: CASSQEQKEGLPQHF; DNA: TGTGCCAGCAGCCAAGAACAGAAGGAAGGTTTGCCCCAGCATTTT
size: -; D: -; J: TRBJ2-7; V: TRBV19; CDR3: CASSQGYEQYF; DNA: TGTGCCAGTAGTCAGGGCTACGAGCAGTACTTC
size: -; D: -; J: TRBJ1-2; V: TRBV6-5; CDR3: CASLSVPFFYGYTF; DNA: TGTGCCAGCCTGAGCGTCCCCTTCTTCTATGGCTACACCTTC
size: once; D: -; J: TRBJ2-2; V: TRBV30; CDR3: CAWNIAPTGELFF; DNA: TGTGCCTGGAACATAGCCCCCACCGGGGAGCTGTTTTTT
size: -; D: TRBD1; J: TRBJ1-1; V: TRBV30; CDR3: CAWDRGSENTEAFF; DNA: TGTGCCTGGGACAGGGGATCTGAGAACACTGAAGCTTTCTTT
size: -; D: TRBD2; J: TRBJ2-7; V: TRBV18; CDR3: CASSSPTSGRGHEQYF; DNA: TGTGCCAGCTCATCACCGACTAGCGGGAGGGGCCACGAGCAGTACTTC
size: few; D: -; J: TRBJ2-7; V: TRBV6-5; CDR3: CATTDNYEQYF; DNA: TGTGCCACGACCGACAACTACGAGCAGTACTTC
size: -; D: TRBD2; J: TRBJ2-1; V: TRBV5-1; CDR3: CASSSSTTSGNEQFF; DNA: TGCGCCAGCAGCTCGTCCACGACTAGCGGAAATGAGCAGTTCTTC
size: -; D: -; J: TRBJ1-2; V: TRBV10-2; CDR3: CASSGGQSSYGYTF; DNA: TGCGCCAGCAGTGGAGGACAGAGCAGCTATGGCTACACCTTC